This T cell receptor (beta chain) is from a study of T-cell memory formation after mild COVID-19. The wider study: Largely, the TCR clusters proved donor specific.

UMIs and sample barcodes were carried by the TCR alpha and TCR beta cDNA libraries that 5'RACE produced using constant-segment primers. TCRdb reprocessed the 5' RACE reads with MiXCR, giving one entry per CDR3 protein. The table lists 300,000 or so distinct CDR3 sequences, around a sixth of them singletons. Concerning this clonotype: Its antigen is currently unknown.

The study, taken as a whole, reports: Largely, contracting CD4+ clones fell within CM and EM, and contracting CD8+ clones within EMRA. In pre-infection memory, a portion of responding clones appeared, which suggested that cross-reactive memory joined.

Germline trimming cut 0 bases from V and 8 bases from J; bases unmatched to any gene: 4. Germline-derived CDR1 and CDR2 are LGHNA and YSLEER. The CDR3 sequence is 14 residues long. Specimen: PBMCs or a T cell subset sorted from them (not recorded which). The clonotype was recovered from a man younger than 35 who had mild COVID-19 (a few samples of this study predate the infection). Cell type and time point are not known. The rearrangement links TRBV4-3 to TRBJ2-3, with 8 bases matching TRBD2. The CDR3, as DNA: TGCGCCAGCAGCCAAGATCTCGGGGGGGTTACGCAGTATTTT. This encodes CASSQDLGGVTQYF.